The rows below give T cell receptor beta chains drawn from one sample of a study of blood T cell repertoires in COVID-19. TCRdb's copy holds only in-frame clones and misses some; the assay was immunoSEQ multiplex PCR. The table shows about 400,000 clones, with just over 85% occurring only once. Sequencing was carried out using peripheral blood. The receptors stem from a woman aged 30 to 39 with active or convalescent COVID-19. The CDR3 runs from the conserved cysteine through the conserved F or W. A D gene is named only where the DNA matches it firmly. Clone size is stated in some rows and not others, as once, few, many or a class when expanded.

CDR3 length	J gene	clone size	D gene	V gene	CDR3 DNA	CDR3 protein
15	TRBJ2-7	.	TRBD2	TRBV6-5	TGTGCCAGCAGTTATTCGGCTAGCGGGGACTACGAGCAGTACTTC	CASSYSASGDYEQYF
13	TRBJ1-1	.	.	TRBV2	TGTGCCAGCAGTGGGGAGGGGAACACTGAAGCTTTCTTT	CASSGEGNTEAFF
16	TRBJ1-3	.	TRBD1	TRBV30	TGTGCCCTTTCGGGGACAGGGGGTAACTCTGGAAACACCATATATTTT	CALSGTGGNSGNTIYF
12	TRBJ2-7	.	.	TRBV7-9	TGTGCCAGCAGCTTGCGACCGGGAGAGCAGTACTTC	CASSLRPGEQYF
13	TRBJ1-1	.	.	TRBV4-1	TGCGCCAGCAGCCAAGATCCTAGCGCTGAAGCTTTCTTT	CASSQDPSAEAFF
14	TRBJ2-2	.	.	TRBV11-2	TGTGCCAGCAGCTTGCTAGACGGTACCGGGGAGCTGTTTTTT	CASSLLDGTGELFF
15	TRBJ1-4	once	TRBD1	TRBV19	TGTGCCAGTAGTCAGGTGGACAGGGTGACTGAAAAACTGTTTTTT	CASSQVDRVTEKLFF
13	TRBJ1-2	.	.	TRBV5-5	TGTGCCAGCAGCTTGTCCGCGAACTATGGCTACACCTTC	CASSLSANYGYTF
16	TRBJ1-2	.	.	TRBV10-2	TGCGCCAGCAGTGACCCTCCCTATGGAGTTAACTATGGCTACACCTTC	CASSDPPYGVNYGYTF
14	TRBJ2-1	.	.	TRBV7-9	TGTGCCAGCAGCTTAGGTGGCGGTGACAATGAGCAGTTCTTC	CASSLGGGDNEQFF
14	TRBJ1-2	.	.	TRBV30	TGTGCCTGGACCCTATCCAGGGCTAGATATGGCTACACCTTC	CAWTLSRARYGYTF
17	TRBJ2-5	once	TRBD2	TRBV4-1	TGCGCCAGCAGCCCGACGATGGCTAGCGGGGGGGGAGAGACCCAGTACTTC	CASSPTMASGGGETQYF
14	TRBJ2-5	.	.	TRBV4-1	TGCGCCAGCAGCCCGGGACAAGCCCAAGAGACCCAGTACTTC	CASSPGQAQETQYF
16	TRBJ1-6	.	TRBD1	TRBV5-1	TGCGCCAGCAGCTTGGTGGGACAGGGAAACAATTCACCCCTCCACTTT	CASSLVGQGNNSPLHF
13	TRBJ1-2	.	.	TRBV6-5	TGTGCCAGCATCTTCGGGGGGCTCTCTGGCTACACCTTC	CASIFGGLSGYTF
21	TRBJ1-1	few	.	TRBV3-1/TRBV3-2	TGTGCCAGCAGCCTCCTATACCAACTAGCGCCCGCGGGGACACACGGCACTGAAGCTTTCTTT	CASSLLYQLAPAGTHGTEAFF